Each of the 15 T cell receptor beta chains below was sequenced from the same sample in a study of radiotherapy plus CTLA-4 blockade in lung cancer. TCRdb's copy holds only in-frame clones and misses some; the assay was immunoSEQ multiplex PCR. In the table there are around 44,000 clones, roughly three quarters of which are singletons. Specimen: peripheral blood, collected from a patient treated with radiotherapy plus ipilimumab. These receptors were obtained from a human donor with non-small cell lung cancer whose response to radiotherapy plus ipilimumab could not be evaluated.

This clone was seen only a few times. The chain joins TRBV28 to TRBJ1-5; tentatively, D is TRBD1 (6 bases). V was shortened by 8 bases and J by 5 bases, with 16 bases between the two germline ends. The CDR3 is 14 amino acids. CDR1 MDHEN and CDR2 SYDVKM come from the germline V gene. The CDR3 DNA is TGTGCCAGCGACCTCGGACAGAAATATCAGCCCCAGCATTTT. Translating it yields CASDLGQKYQPQHF.

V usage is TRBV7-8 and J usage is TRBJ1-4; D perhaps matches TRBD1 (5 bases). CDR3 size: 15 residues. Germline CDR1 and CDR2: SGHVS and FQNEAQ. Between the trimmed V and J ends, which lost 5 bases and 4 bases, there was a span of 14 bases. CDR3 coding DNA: TGTGCCAGCAGCCCCCGGGCCAGGGTTAATGAAAAACTGTTTTTT. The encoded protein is CASSPRARVNEKLFF.

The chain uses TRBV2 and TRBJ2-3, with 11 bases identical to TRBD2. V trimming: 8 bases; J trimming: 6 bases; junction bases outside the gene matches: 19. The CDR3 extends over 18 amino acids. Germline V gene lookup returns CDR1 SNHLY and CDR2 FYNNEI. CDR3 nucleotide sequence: TGTGCCAGCTCAAGCAGGGGTTGGACTAGCGGGTCCATGGATACGCAGTATTTT. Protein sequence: CASSSRGWTSGSMDTQYF.

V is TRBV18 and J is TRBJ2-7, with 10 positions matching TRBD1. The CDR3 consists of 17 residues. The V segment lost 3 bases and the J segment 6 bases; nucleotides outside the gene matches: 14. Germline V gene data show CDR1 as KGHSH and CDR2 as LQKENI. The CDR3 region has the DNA TGTGCCAGCTCACCGATTCCCGGGACAGGGGTTGGCGGCGAGCAGTACTTC. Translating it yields CASSPIPGTGVGGEQYF.

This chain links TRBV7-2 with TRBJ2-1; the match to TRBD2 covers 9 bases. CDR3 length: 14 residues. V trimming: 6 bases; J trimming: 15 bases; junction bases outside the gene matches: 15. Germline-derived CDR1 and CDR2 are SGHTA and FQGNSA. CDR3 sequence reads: CASSLSTLAGVRFF. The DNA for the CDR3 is TGTGCCAGCAGTCTTTCGACGTTAGCGGGAGTTCGGTTCTTC.

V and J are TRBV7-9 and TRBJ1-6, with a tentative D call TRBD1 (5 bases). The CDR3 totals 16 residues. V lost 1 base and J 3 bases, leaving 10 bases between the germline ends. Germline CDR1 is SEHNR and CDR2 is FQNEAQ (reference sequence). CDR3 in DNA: TGTGCCAGCAGCTTAGGGGCAGGGTTCTATAATTCACCCCTCCACTTT. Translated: CASSLGAGFYNSPLHF.

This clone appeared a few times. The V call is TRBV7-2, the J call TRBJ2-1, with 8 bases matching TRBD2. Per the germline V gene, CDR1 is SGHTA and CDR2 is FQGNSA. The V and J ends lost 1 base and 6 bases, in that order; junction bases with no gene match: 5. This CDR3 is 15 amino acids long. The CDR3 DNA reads TGTGCCAGCAGCTTAGGGAGCGGGAGTGTCAATGAGCAGTTCTTC. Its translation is CASSLGSGSVNEQFF.

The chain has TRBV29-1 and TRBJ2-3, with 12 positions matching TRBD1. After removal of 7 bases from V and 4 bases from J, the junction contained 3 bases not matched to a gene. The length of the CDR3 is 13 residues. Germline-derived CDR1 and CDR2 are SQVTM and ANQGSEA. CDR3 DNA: TGCAGCGGGGGACAGGGGGCCCCAGATACGCAGTATTTT. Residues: CSGGQGAPDTQYF.

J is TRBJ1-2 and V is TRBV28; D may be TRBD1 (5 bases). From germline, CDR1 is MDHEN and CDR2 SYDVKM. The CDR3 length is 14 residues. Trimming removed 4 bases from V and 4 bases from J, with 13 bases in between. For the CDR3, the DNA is TGTGCCAGCAGTTCAACCCGACAGACCTATGGCTACACCTTC. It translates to CASSSTRQTYGYTF.

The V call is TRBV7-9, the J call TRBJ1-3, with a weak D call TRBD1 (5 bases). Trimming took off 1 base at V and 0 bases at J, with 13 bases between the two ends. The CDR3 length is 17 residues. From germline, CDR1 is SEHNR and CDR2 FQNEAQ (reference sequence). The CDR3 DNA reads TGTGCCAGCAGCTTAGGATCAGGGCAGAGCTCTGGAAACACCATATATTTT. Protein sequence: CASSLGSGQSSGNTIYF.

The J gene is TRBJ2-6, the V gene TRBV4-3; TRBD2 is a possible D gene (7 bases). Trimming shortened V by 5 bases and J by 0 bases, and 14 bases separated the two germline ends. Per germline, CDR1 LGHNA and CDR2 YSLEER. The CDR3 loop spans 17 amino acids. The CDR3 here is CASSLWGGGSGANVLTF. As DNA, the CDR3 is TGCGCCAGCAGCTTATGGGGAGGGGGCTCTGGGGCCAACGTCCTGACTTTC.

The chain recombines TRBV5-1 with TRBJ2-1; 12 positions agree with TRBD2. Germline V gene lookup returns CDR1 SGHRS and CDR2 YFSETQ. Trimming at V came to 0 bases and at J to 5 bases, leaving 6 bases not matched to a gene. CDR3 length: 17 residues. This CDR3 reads CASSLATSGRRNNEQFF. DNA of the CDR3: TGCGCCAGCAGCTTGGCGACTAGCGGGAGAAGGAACAATGAGCAGTTCTTC.

The CDR3 sequence is CASSDRTGYSGNTIYF. DNA of the CDR3: TGTGCCAGCAGCGACCGGACAGGGTACTCTGGAAACACCATATATTTT. This chain connects TRBV9 to TRBJ1-3, with 8 bases matching TRBD1. Germline lookup yields CDR1 SGDLS and CDR2 YYNGEE. Trimming cost V 3 bases and J 0 bases; bases outside gene matches: 5. This CDR3 spans 16 amino acids. Using reference TRBV9 and TRBJ1-3 for the parts outside the CDR3, the full variable domain is DSGVTQTPKHLITATGQRVTLRCSPRSGDLSVYWYQQSLDQGLQFLIQYYNGEERAKGNILERFSAQQFPDLHSELNLSSLELGDSALYFCASSDRTGYSGNTIYFGEGSWLTVV.

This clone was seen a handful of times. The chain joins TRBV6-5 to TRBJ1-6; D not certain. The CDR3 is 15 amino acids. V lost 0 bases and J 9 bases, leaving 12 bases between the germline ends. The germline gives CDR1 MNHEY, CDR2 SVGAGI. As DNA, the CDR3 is TGTGCCAGCAGTTACTCAGGAGGGTTGGCTTCACCCCTCCACTTT. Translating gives CASSYSGGLASPLHF.

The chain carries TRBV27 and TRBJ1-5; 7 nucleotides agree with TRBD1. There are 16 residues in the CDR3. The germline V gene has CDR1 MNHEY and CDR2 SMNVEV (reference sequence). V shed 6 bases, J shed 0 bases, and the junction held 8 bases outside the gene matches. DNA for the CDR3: TGTGCCAGCAGGCTACAGGGGACGTATAGCAATCAGCCCCAGCATTTT. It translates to CASRLQGTYSNQPQHF.